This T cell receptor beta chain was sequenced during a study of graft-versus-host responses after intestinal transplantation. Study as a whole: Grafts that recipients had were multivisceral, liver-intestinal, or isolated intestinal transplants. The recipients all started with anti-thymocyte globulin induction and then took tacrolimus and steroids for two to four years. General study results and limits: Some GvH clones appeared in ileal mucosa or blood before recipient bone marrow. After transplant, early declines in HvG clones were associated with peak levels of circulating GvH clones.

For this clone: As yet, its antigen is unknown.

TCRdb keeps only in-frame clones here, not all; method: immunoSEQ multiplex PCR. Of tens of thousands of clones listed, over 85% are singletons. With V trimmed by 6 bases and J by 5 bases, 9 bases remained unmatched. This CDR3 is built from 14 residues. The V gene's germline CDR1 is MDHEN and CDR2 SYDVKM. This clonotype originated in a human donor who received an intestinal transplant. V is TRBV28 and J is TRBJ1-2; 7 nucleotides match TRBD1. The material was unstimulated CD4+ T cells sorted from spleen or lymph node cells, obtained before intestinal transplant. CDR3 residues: CASRQTGIFYGYTF. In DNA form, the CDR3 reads TGTGCCAGCAGGCAGACAGGGATTTTTTATGGCTACACCTTC.